Described below is a single T cell receptor beta chain sequence and its context. This sample was included in a study of blood T cell repertoires in COVID-19. The assay was immunoSEQ multiplex PCR, and TCRdb's table has in-frame clones only and misses some. Counted here are about 370,000 clones, approximately 92% occurring once; the ten biggest clones make up approximately 1%. The source of this sequence is a man between 18 and 35 years old who had recovered from COVID-19. The specimen sequenced was PBMCs or T cells enriched from blood (not recorded which).

This chain's CDR3 is CASSLQVSNEKLFF. The DNA of the CDR3 is TGTGCCAGCAGCCTCCAGGTGTCTAATGAAAAACTGTTTTTT. This chain links TRBV7-9 with TRBJ1-4; D is uncertain. The CDR3 length is 14 residues. Between the trimmed V and J ends, which lost 5 bases and 3 bases, there was a span of 10 bases. Germline-derived CDR1 and CDR2 are SEHNR and FQNEAQ (reference sequence).